A single sample gave rise to the 15 T cell receptor beta chains below, sequenced in a study of radiotherapy plus CTLA-4 blockade in lung cancer. Measured with immunoSEQ multiplex PCR; TCRdb has only the in-frame clones, and not every one. This table has about 49,000 clones, 85% appearing once. The material sequenced was peripheral blood, taken from a patient treated with radiotherapy plus ipilimumab. The receptors derive from a human donor with non-small cell lung cancer whose response to radiotherapy plus ipilimumab could not be evaluated.

The V call is TRBV7-9, the J call TRBJ2-1; tentatively, D is TRBD2 (5 bases). Per the germline V gene, CDR1 is SEHNR and CDR2 is FQNEAQ (reference sequence). The CDR3 contains 11 residues. Trimming removed 4 bases from V and 8 bases from J, with 6 bases in between. CDR3 loop: CASSSSHEQFF. The CDR3 DNA is TGTGCCAGCAGCTCTAGCCATGAGCAGTTCTTC.

The chain combines TRBV19 with TRBJ1-5; a possible D gene is TRBD1 (5 bases). CDR1 and CDR2 (germline): LNHDA, SQIVND (reference sequence). The V end was cut by 5 bases, the J end by 5 bases, with 10 bases between. The CDR3 contains 13 residues. The CDR3 DNA sequence: TGTGCCAGTAGTCCAGGGCTCCATCAGCCCCAGCATTTT. Its protein is CASSPGLHQPQHF.

This clone is a singleton in its sample. This chain connects TRBV6-6 to TRBJ2-5; 8 bases are shared with TRBD1. The better agreement between TRBJ2-7 and the DNA end casts doubt on the J call. Germline lookup yields CDR1 MNHNY and CDR2 SVGAGI (reference sequence). CDR3 length: 15 residues. The CDR3, as DNA: TGTGCCAGCAGTAAACACGACAGGGGCCTCTACGAGCAGTACTTC. Its translation is CASSKHDRGLYEQYF.

This clone was observed once. This chain uses TRBV4-3 with TRBJ2-1; 9 bases line up with TRBD2. The length of the CDR3 is 15 residues. V dropped 3 bases and J dropped 6; count of bases not matched to a gene: 6. Germline V gives CDR1 LGHNA, CDR2 YSLEER. CDR3 bases: TGCGCCAGCAGCCAGGGACTAGCATGGGTCAATGAGCAGTTCTTC. Encoded protein: CASSQGLAWVNEQFF.

This chain uses TRBV10-3 with TRBJ2-1; weak D call: TRBD2 (6 bases). V was clipped by 0 bases and J by 5 bases, with 8 bases between them. CDR1 ENHRY and CDR2 SYGVKD come from the germline V gene. The CDR3 totals 14 residues. CDR3 sequence reads: CAISESGGNNEQFF. The CDR3 DNA reads as TGTGCCATCAGTGAGTCGGGCGGGAACAATGAGCAGTTCTTC.

This chain connects TRBV7-8 to TRBJ1-4; 8 bases are shared with TRBD1. The junction had 11 bases not matched to a gene; V was cut back by 4 bases and J by 7 bases. Looked up from germline, CDR1 is SGHVS and CDR2 is FQNEAQ. The CDR3 runs to 16 residues. In DNA form, the CDR3 reads TGTGCCAGCAGCTCGCGGCTTCAGGGGGCGGGTGAAAAACTGTTTTTT. Translated: CASSSRLQGAGEKLFF.

The rearrangement links TRBV19 to TRBJ2-2; a weak D match, TRBD2 (5 bases). Germline CDR1 LNHDA, CDR2 SQIVND (reference sequence). Trimming took off 8 bases at V and 4 bases at J, with 20 bases between the two ends. CDR3 length: 16 amino acids. The CDR3 loop is CASRVDGPRGTGELFF. The CDR3 nucleotides are TGTGCCAGTCGTGTGGACGGCCCACGGGGCACCGGGGAGCTGTTTTTT.

The V call is TRBV4-2, the J call TRBJ2-1, with D perhaps TRBD2 (6 bases). Germline V gene sequence: CDR1 LGHNA, CDR2 YNFKEQ. V was trimmed by 4 bases and J by 0 bases, leaving 10 bases between them. The CDR3 extends over 15 amino acids. The CDR3 bases are TGTGCCAGCAGCCGGACTACCGACTCCTACAATGAGCAGTTCTTC. It yields the protein CASSRTTDSYNEQFF.

This chain connects TRBV11-2 to TRBJ1-1; 8 bases are shared with TRBD1. The germline gives CDR1 SGHAT, CDR2 FQNNGV. After removal of 5 bases from V and 0 bases from J, the junction contained 8 bases not matched to a gene. CDR3 length: 16 residues. The CDR3 reads CASSLRGQGLNTEAFF. The CDR3 region has the DNA TGTGCCAGCAGCCTAAGAGGACAGGGATTGAACACTGAAGCTTTCTTT.

V gene TRBV7-3 combines with J gene TRBJ2-7, with 12 positions matching TRBD2. V was clipped by 5 bases and J by 6 bases; unmatched bases: 8. Germline CDR1 SGHTA, CDR2 FQGTGA. The CDR3 is made up of 15 amino acids. The CDR3, as DNA: TGTGCCAGCAGCCCTAGGACTAGCGGGGAGGCCGAGCAGTACTTC. Encoded protein: CASSPRTSGEAEQYF.

J is TRBJ2-7 and V is TRBV7-8; 8 bases match TRBD2. Germline CDR1 SGHVS, CDR2 FQNEAQ. V shed 2 bases, J shed 4 bases, and the junction held 7 bases outside the gene matches. The length of the CDR3 is 15 residues. CDR3 sequence: CASSLSAGVGYEQYF. The CDR3 DNA reads TGTGCCAGCAGCTTATCAGCGGGAGTGGGTTACGAGCAGTACTTC.

This clone occurred once. The chain is built from TRBV14 and TRBJ1-2, with 9 bases identical to TRBD1. The CDR3 extends over 13 amino acids. V was clipped by 6 bases and J by 6 bases; unmatched bases: 5. The germline V gene encodes CDR1 SGHDN and CDR2 FVKESK. This CDR3 reads CASRLQGAHGYTF. DNA for the CDR3: TGTGCCAGCAGGTTACAGGGGGCGCATGGCTACACCTTC. The entire variable domain, with the rest obtained from reference TRBV14 and TRBJ1-2, is as follows: EAGVTQFPSHSVIEKGQTVTLRCDPISGHDNLYWYRRVMGKEIKFLLHFVKESKQDESGMPNNRFLAERTGGTYSTLKVQPAELEDSGVYFCASRLQGAHGYTFGSGTRLTVV.

V is TRBV10-3 and J is TRBJ2-1, with TRBD2 identical over 9 bases. Trimming took 10 bases from V and 5 from J; bases not matched to a gene: 6. The CDR3 contains 13 residues. The germline V gene has CDR1 ENHRY and CDR2 SYGVKD. This chain's CDR3 is CATAASGNNEQFF. CDR3 bases: TGTGCCACCGCAGCTAGCGGGAACAATGAGCAGTTCTTC.

The rearrangement joins TRBV11-2 to TRBJ2-4, with 9 bases that match TRBD2. The CDR3 has 17 amino acids. The V and J ends lost 5 bases and 4 bases, in that order; junction bases with no gene match: 12. Germline V gives CDR1 SGHAT, CDR2 FQNNGV. CDR3 protein: CASSGLRVAGAKNIQYF. The CDR3 nucleotides read TGTGCCAGCAGCGGGTTGAGAGTAGCGGGAGCAAAAAACATTCAGTACTTC.

The DNA of the CDR3 is TGCGCCAGCAGCCTGGGACTAGCGTACTACAATGAGCAGTTCTTC. Its translation: CASSLGLAYYNEQFF. V gene TRBV4-1 combines with J gene TRBJ2-1, with 10 bases identical to TRBD2. Per the germline V gene, CDR1 is MGHRA and CDR2 is YSYEKL. The CDR3 is made up of 15 amino acids. The junction had 3 bases not matched to a gene; V was cut back by 4 bases and J by 3 bases.